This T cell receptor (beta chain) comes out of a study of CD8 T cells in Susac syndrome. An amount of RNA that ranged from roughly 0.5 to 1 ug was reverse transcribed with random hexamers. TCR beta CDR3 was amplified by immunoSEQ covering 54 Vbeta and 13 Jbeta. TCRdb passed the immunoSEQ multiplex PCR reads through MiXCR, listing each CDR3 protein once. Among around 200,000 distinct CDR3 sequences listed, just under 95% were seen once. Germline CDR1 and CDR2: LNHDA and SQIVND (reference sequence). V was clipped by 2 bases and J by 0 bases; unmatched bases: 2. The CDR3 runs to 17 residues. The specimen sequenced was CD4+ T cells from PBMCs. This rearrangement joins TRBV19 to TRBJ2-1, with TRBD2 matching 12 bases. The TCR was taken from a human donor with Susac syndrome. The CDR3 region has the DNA TGTGCCAGTAGTATAATGACTAGCGGGGGCTCCTACAATGAGCAGTTCTTC. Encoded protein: CASSIMTSGGSYNEQFF.